These 22 T cell receptor beta chains originate from one sample sequenced in a study of blood T cell repertoires in COVID-19. The repertoire was sequenced with immunoSEQ multiplex PCR; TCRdb's copy has only in-frame clones and lacks some. The table has around 140,000 clones, 81% seen once. Sequenced material: peripheral blood. The origin of the receptors is a woman aged 55-70 years with active or convalescent COVID-19.

This clone was seen just once. The chain carries TRBV6-5 and TRBJ1-1; D remains unclear. In germline, CDR1 is MNHEY, CDR2 SVGAGI. The CDR3 runs 14 residues. The V end was cut by 0 bases, the J end by 5 bases, with 10 bases between. CDR3 residues: CASSYSAYGTEAFF. The CDR3 nucleotides read TGTGCCAGCAGTTACTCGGCCTACGGGACTGAAGCTTTCTTT.

The chain joins TRBV4-3 to TRBJ2-3; 8 bases agree with TRBD2. This CDR3 region has 17 residues. V shed 0 bases, J shed 4 bases, and the junction held 9 bases outside the gene matches. The germline gives CDR1 LGHNA, CDR2 YSLEER. Here the CDR3 DNA reads TGCGCCAGCAGCCAAGATCGCGGAGCGGGAGTTGCAGATACGCAGTATTTT. Translated: CASSQDRGAGVADTQYF.

The chain has TRBV5-1 and TRBJ2-1; D is ambiguous. Trimming cost V 0 bases and J 4 bases, with 8 bases left between them. Germline V gene lookup returns CDR1 SGHRS and CDR2 YFSETQ. This CDR3 region has 14 residues. The CDR3 DNA follows: TGCGCCAGCAGCTTGGCGAGGCCGTACAATGAGCAGTTCTTC. This sequence encodes CASSLARPYNEQFF.

This chain links TRBV7-8 with TRBJ1-5; possibly TRBD1 for D (6 bases). Germline-derived CDR1 and CDR2 are SGHVS and FQNEAQ. CDR3 length: 17 residues. V lost 5 bases and J 1 base, leaving 18 bases between the germline ends. The CDR3 is CASSLEGSGVSNQPQHF. The CDR3 DNA is TGTGCCAGCAGCCTAGAGGGATCAGGGGTAAGCAATCAGCCCCAGCATTTT. Combining the CDR3 with reference TRBV7-8 and TRBJ1-5 gives the whole variable domain GAGVSQSPRYKVAKRGQDVALRCDPISGHVSLFWYQQALGQGPEFLTYFQNEAQLDKSGLPSDRFFAERPEGSVSTLKIQRTQQEDSAVYLCASSLEGSGVSNQPQHFGDGTRLSIL.

The rearrangement uses TRBV5-1 and TRBJ2-7, with TRBD1 matching 9 bases. The CDR3 runs to 14 residues. After removal of 0 bases from V and 5 bases from J, the junction contained 3 bases not matched to a gene. The germline CDR1 and CDR2 sequences are SGHRS and YFSETQ. The CDR3 here is CASSLDRDRDEQYV. In nucleotides, the CDR3 is TGCGCCAGCAGCTTGGACCGGGACAGGGACGAGCAGTACGTC.

V gene TRBV27 combines with J gene TRBJ2-7; 14 bases map to TRBD2. The CDR3 consists of 15 residues. The V and J ends lost 5 bases and 3 bases, in that order; junction bases with no gene match: 3. Germline V gene sequence: CDR1 MNHEY, CDR2 SMNVEV (reference sequence). The CDR3 sequence is CASSHGTSGSYEQYF. Written as DNA, the CDR3 is TGTGCCAGCAGTCATGGGACTAGCGGGAGCTACGAGCAGTACTTC.

The rearrangement links TRBV4-2 to TRBJ2-7; 9 positions agree with TRBD2. J was trimmed by 0 bases and V by 1 base; bases with no gene match: 1. Looked up from germline, CDR1 is LGHNA and CDR2 is YNFKEQ. This CDR3 spans 15 amino acids. The chain's CDR3 is CASSQVLAGSYEQYF. In nucleotides, the CDR3 is TGTGCCAGCAGCCAAGTACTAGCGGGCTCCTACGAGCAGTACTTC.

This clone has a single count. The chain uses TRBV6-1 and TRBJ2-3, with 7 bases matching TRBD2. The germline CDR1 and CDR2 sequences are MNHNS and SASEGT. The CDR3 consists of 15 residues. Trimming removed 2 bases from V and 4 bases from J; junction bases left unmatched: 6. The CDR3 region has the DNA TGTGCCAGCAGTGAACGGGCGGGAGTCTCAGATACGCAGTATTTT. Residues: CASSERAGVSDTQYF.

The chain employs TRBV10-3 and TRBJ1-2, with D hard to call. The V end lost 3 bases, the J end lost 4 bases, and 3 bases lay between the germline ends. CDR1 is ENHRY and CDR2 is SYGVKD in the germline V gene. The CDR3 extends over 11 amino acids. The CDR3 region is CAISDGYGYTF. The CDR3 nucleotides are TGTGCCATCAGTGACGGCTATGGCTACACCTTC.

The DNA of the CDR3 is TGTGCCAGCAGCTTAGTGCGGGAAGGGGTTATCCGGGGCTACACCTTC. This codes for CASSLVREGVIRGYTF. The chain links TRBV13 to TRBJ1-2; D is possibly TRBD1 (5 bases). CDR3 length: 16 amino acids. Trimming removed 1 base at V and 8 bases at J, with 20 bases between. Germline loops: CDR1 PRHDT, CDR2 FYEKMQ (reference sequence).

This chain joins TRBV10-3 and TRBJ2-5, with D tentatively TRBD1 (5 bases). The CDR3 has 14 residues. V lost 2 bases, J lost 5 bases, and 12 bases lay in between. Germline values: CDR1 ENHRY, CDR2 SYGVKD. This CDR3 is CAISELGQKETQYF. The CDR3, as DNA: TGTGCCATCAGTGAGCTCGGACAAAAGGAGACCCAGTACTTC.

This chain uses TRBV11-2 with TRBJ2-7; 7 positions agree with TRBD2. This CDR3 contains 16 residues. Trimming removed 0 bases from V and 2 bases from J; junction bases left unmatched: 7. Germline V gives CDR1 SGHAT, CDR2 FQNNGV. The CDR3 coding sequence is TGTGCCAGCAGCTTAGATTGGGCTAGCGGCGCCTACGAGCAGTACTTC. Its translation is CASSLDWASGAYEQYF.

The chain carries TRBV10-3 and TRBJ2-5; TRBD2 matches 13 bases. The CDR3 is 17 residues long. V lost 5 bases and J lost 3; bases outside the gene matches: 9. The V gene's germline CDR1 is ENHRY and CDR2 SYGVKD. In nucleotides, the CDR3 is TGTGCCATCAGTTCCAGGACTAGCGGGAGCTCTGAAGAGACCCAGTACTTC. It codes for CAISSRTSGSSEETQYF.

The rearrangement joins TRBV11-3 to TRBJ1-1; tentatively, D is TRBD1 (5 bases). Between the trimmed V and J ends, which lost 1 base and 0 bases, there was a span of 6 bases. The length of the CDR3 is 14 residues. Germline CDR1 and CDR2: SGHNT and YENEEA. The CDR3 DNA sequence: TGTGCCAGCAGCTTAGGGGGCTTGAACACTGAAGCTTTCTTT. This translates into CASSLGGLNTEAFF.

The chain employs TRBV19 and TRBJ1-3; 8 bases fit TRBD1. Trimming took 7 bases from V and 1 from J; bases not matched to a gene: 6. CDR3 length equals 15 residues. The germline V gene has CDR1 LNHDA and CDR2 SQIVND (reference sequence). The CDR3 DNA is TGTGCCAGTATGGGACAGGCGGAATCTGGAAACACCATATATTTT. Protein sequence: CASMGQAESGNTIYF.

CDR3 DNA sequence: TGTGCCAGCAGCGTAGGGACAGGGGGACTAGCGGGAGTATCTATTGAGCAGTTCTTC. It is translated as CASSVGTGGLAGVSIEQFF. The J gene is TRBJ2-1, the V gene TRBV9; 14 nucleotides line up with TRBD2. The CDR3 has 19 amino acids. From germline, CDR1 is SGDLS and CDR2 YYNGEE. Unmatched junction bases numbered 14, after V lost 0 bases and J lost 9 bases.

This clone was seen once. V gene TRBV11-2 combines with J gene TRBJ2-7; tentative D call: TRBD1 (5 bases). The length of the CDR3 is 13 residues. From germline, CDR1 is SGHAT and CDR2 FQNNGV. The V gene lost 5 bases and the J gene lost 4 bases, with 12 bases spanning the gap. The CDR3 DNA reads as TGTGCCAGCAGCCCGTCAGGGATATACGAGCAGTACGTC. This translates into CASSPSGIYEQYV.

This clone was counted once. The chain recombines TRBV15 with TRBJ1-2; maybe TRBD1 (5 bases). Germline lookup yields CDR1 LNHNV and CDR2 YYDKDF (reference sequence). V was clipped by 0 bases and J by 7 bases, with 15 bases between them. The CDR3 covers 15 residues. Written as DNA, the CDR3 is TGTGCCACCAGCAGAGATAGGGGAGGGGATAGTGGCTACACCTTC. This sequence encodes CATSRDRGGDSGYTF.

The chain has TRBV5-8 and TRBJ2-7, with a possible D match to TRBD2 (5 bases). The CDR3 has 14 amino acids. CDR1 SGHTS and CDR2 YDEGEE come from the germline V gene. The germline V and J ends were trimmed by 2 bases and 0 bases, with 9 bases remaining between them. The CDR3 region has the DNA TGTGCCAGCAGCTTAGCTAGCAACTCCTACGAGCAGTACTTC. This translates into CASSLASNSYEQYF.

DNA for the CDR3: TGTGCCAGCAGCTCAGGGGGTAGCAATCAGCCCCAGCATTTT. The encoded protein is CASSSGGSNQPQHF. The chain joins TRBV5-8 to TRBJ1-5; TRBD1 matches 7 bases. The CDR3 spans 14 residues. The V gene's germline CDR1 is SGHTS and CDR2 YDEGEE. J gave up 0 bases and V 3 bases, and 0 bases lay outside the gene matches.

V and J are TRBV2 and TRBJ2-3, with 7 positions matching TRBD1. J lost 3 bases, V lost 6 bases, and 12 bases had no gene match. CDR1 SNHLY and CDR2 FYNNEI come from the germline V gene. The CDR3 is 16 residues long. CDR3 bases: TGTGCCAGCAGGGTCGGGACAGCGAAGGCGACAGATACGCAGTATTTT. Translated, it gives CASRVGTAKATDTQYF. The full variable domain, in which reference TRBV2 and TRBJ2-3 provide the parts outside the CDR3, is EPEVTQTPSHQVTQMGQEVILRCVPISNHLYFYWYRQILGQKVEFLVSFYNNEISEKSEIFDDQFSVERPDGSNFTLKIRSTKLEDSAMYFCASRVGTAKATDTQYFGPGTRLTVL.

The count of this clone is one. Within the sample, other DNA sequences also encode this same CDR3. J is TRBJ1-6 and V is TRBV6-5; no clear D. The CDR3 runs to 13 residues. Trimming removed 7 bases from V and 0 bases from J, with 4 bases in between. Germline values: CDR1 MNHEY, CDR2 SVGAGI. The chain's CDR3 is CASTSSYNSPLHF. In nucleotides, the CDR3 is TGTGCCAGCACTAGCTCCTATAATTCACCCCTCCACTTT.